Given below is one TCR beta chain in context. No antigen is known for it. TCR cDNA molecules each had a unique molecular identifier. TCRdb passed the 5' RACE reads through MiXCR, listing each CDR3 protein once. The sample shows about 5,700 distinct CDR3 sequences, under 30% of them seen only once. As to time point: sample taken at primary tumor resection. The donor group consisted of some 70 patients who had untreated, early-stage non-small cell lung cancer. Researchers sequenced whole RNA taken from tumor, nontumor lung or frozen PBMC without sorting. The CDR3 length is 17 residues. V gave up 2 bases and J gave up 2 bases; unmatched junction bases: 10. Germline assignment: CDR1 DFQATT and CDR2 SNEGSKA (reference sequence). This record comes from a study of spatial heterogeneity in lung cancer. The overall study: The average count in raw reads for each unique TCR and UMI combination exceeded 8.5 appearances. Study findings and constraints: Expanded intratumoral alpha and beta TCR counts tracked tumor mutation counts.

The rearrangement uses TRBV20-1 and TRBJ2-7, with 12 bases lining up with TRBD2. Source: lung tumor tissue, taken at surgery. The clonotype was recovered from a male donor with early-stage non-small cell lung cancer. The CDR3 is CSARNPTTSGRTYEQYF. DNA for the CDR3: TGCAGTGCTAGAAATCCTACGACTAGCGGGAGAACCTACGAGCAGTACTTC.